The 12 T cell receptor beta chains reported below all come from one sample, sequenced in a study of PD-1 blockade in classical Hodgkin lymphoma (dated by TCRdb to the early 2020s). Library prep was done by the immunoSEQ multiplex PCR assay. Held by TCRdb, this immuneACCESS table contains in-frame sequences only and omits some clones. Under half of the omission traces to an unresolved V gene where checked; the cause of the rest is unknown. The sample has approximately 150,000 clones on record, around 84% of them singletons. The ten top clones hold 7.5% to 10% of the sample. Per the publication, the time point label means: cycle 2 day 1 (C2D1) of nivolumab. Relapse after autologous stem cell transplantation had occurred in all trial patients, and cohorts A, B and C were distinguished by prior brentuximab vedotin exposure. The material was peripheral blood mononuclear cells (PBMCs), obtained before the second cycle of nivolumab. These receptors came from a human donor with classical Hodgkin lymphoma.

The chain has TRBV18 and TRBJ1-6; D perhaps matches TRBD1 (6 bases). This CDR3 is 14 amino acids long. CDR1 and CDR2 (germline): KGHSH, LQKENI. V was pared by 3 bases and J by 7 bases, with 10 bases between. The CDR3 DNA sequence: TGTGCCAGCTCACCGTCGGGGGCGAATTCACCCCTCCACTTT. Its protein product is CASSPSGANSPLHF.

This chain joins TRBV7-7 and TRBJ2-2, with D possibly matching TRBD2 (6 bases). Germline CDR1 is SSHAT and CDR2 is FNYEAQ (reference sequence). Trimming removed 5 bases from V and 3 bases from J, with 10 bases in between. This CDR3 contains 14 residues. DNA of the CDR3: TGTGCCAGCAGCCCCTCTAGCGACACCGGGGAGCTGTTTTTT. Protein product: CASSPSSDTGELFF.

This rearrangement joins TRBV19 to TRBJ2-3, with 9 bases lining up with TRBD2. V lost 11 bases to trimming and J lost 4 bases; unmatched junction nucleotides: 7. The germline CDR1 and CDR2 sequences are LNHDA and SQIVND (reference sequence). The CDR3 sequence is 13 residues long. The CDR3 region has the DNA TGTGCCTCGCAACAGCGGGAGGCAGATACGCAGTATTTT. Its translation: CASQQREADTQYF.

CDR3 residues: CASSSPGERNYGYTF. The CDR3 DNA follows: TGTGCCAGCAGCTCGCCAGGGGAACGGAACTATGGCTACACCTTC. The chain carries TRBV4-2 and TRBJ1-2, with D possibly matching TRBD1 (6 bases). The CDR3 consists of 15 residues. Germline V gives CDR1 LGHNA, CDR2 YNFKEQ. V was cut by 5 bases and J by 2 bases, with 15 bases left in between.

The table lists this clone with many counts. The J gene is TRBJ1-1, the V gene TRBV6-1, with TRBD1 matching 8 bases. This CDR3 is 17 amino acids long. V trimming: 4 bases; J trimming: 3 bases; junction bases outside the gene matches: 13. Germline V gene sequence: CDR1 MNHNS, CDR2 SASEGT. The CDR3 DNA sequence: TGTGCCAGCAGTGTACGGACAGGGCTGATTGTAGACACTGAAGCTTTCTTT. Its translation: CASSVRTGLIVDTEAFF.

The rearrangement joins TRBV2 to TRBJ2-7; D possibly corresponds to TRBD2 (7 bases). Trimming left V 2 bases short and J 5 bases short, with 13 bases between. The CDR3 runs to 14 residues. The germline gives CDR1 SNHLY, CDR2 FYNNEI. CDR3 coding DNA: TGTGCCAGCAGTGAACTTCGGGGGGCCAACGAGCAGTACTTC. Amino acid sequence: CASSELRGANEQYF.

The sample holds a few counts of this clone. The CDR3 here is CASSTPQTSGSETQYF. The DNA of the CDR3 is TGTGCCAGTAGTACCCCCCAGACTAGCGGGAGTGAGACCCAGTACTTC. The chain joins TRBV19 to TRBJ2-5; 12 nucleotides agree with TRBD2. The junction had 8 bases not matched to a gene; V was cut back by 4 bases and J by 5 bases. The CDR3 has 16 residues. CDR1 and CDR2 from the germline V gene are LNHDA and SQIVND (reference sequence).

The sample holds a few counts of this clone. V and J are TRBV6-5 and TRBJ1-3; tentative D call: TRBD1 (5 bases). V dropped 0 bases and J dropped 2 bases, with 11 bases sitting between them. The CDR3 is 16 amino acids. CDR1 and CDR2 (germline): MNHEY, SVGAGI. CDR3 nucleotides: TGTGCCAGCAGTTACTCGCAGGGTTCGACTGGAAACACCATATATTTT. Amino acids: CASSYSQGSTGNTIYF.

The chain recombines TRBV25-1 with TRBJ1-6; 8 bases are shared with TRBD1. Germline lookup yields CDR1 MGHDK and CDR2 SYGVNS. The CDR3 consists of 15 residues. J gave up 3 bases and V 4 bases, and 2 bases lay outside the gene matches. The CDR3 is CASSGQGFYNSPLHF. The CDR3 nucleotides are TGTGCCAGCAGTGGACAGGGGTTCTATAATTCACCCCTCCACTTT.

This clone was counted between two and nine times. The V and J genes are TRBV5-1 and TRBJ1-4, with TRBD1 matching over 7 bases. The CDR3 covers 17 residues. Losses at the gene ends were 0 bases for V and 2 bases for J; bases not matched to a gene: 7. Per the germline V gene, CDR1 is SGHRS and CDR2 is YFSETQ. CDR3 loop: CASSLGLNRGTNEKLFF. The CDR3 DNA follows: TGCGCCAGCAGCTTGGGCTTGAACAGGGGCACTAATGAAAAACTGTTTTTT.

The chain joins TRBV21-1 to TRBJ1-5. TRBV21-1 is assigned pseudogene status. CDR3 length equals 14 residues. The CDR3 coding sequence is TGTGCCAGCAGCCGGATGGTGTGCTATCAGCCCCAGCATTTT. It encodes CASSRMVCYQPQHF.

As for this clone: Compared with germline, one end of the junction differs, possibly owing to a read error. Additional DNA sequences in this sample encode the identical CDR3. The gene calls are TRBV28 and TRBJ1-5, with no clear D. CDR3 length equals 15 residues. Germline V gene lookup returns CDR1 MDHEN and CDR2 SYDVKM. The CDR3 is CASSLPLVGYQPQHF. CDR3 DNA: TGTGCTAGCAGTCTACCGTTGGTGGGGTATCAGCCCCAGCATTTT.